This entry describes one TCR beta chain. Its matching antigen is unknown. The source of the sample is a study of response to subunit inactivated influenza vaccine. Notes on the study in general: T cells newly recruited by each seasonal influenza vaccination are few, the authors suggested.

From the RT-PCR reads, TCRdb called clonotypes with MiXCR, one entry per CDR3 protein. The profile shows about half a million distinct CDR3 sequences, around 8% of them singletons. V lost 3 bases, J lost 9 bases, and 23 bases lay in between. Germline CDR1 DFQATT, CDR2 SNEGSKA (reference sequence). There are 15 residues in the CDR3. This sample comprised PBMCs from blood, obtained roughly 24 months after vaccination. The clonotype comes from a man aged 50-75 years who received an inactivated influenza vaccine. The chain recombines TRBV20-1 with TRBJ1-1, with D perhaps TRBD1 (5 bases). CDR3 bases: TGCAGTGCTAGGACAGAGGGTACCAGAACTCTGAAAGCTTTCTTT. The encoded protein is CSARTEGTRTLKAFF.